This is a list of T cell receptor beta chains from one sample in a study of cytomegalovirus exposure and HLA in healthy donors. Data came from immunoSEQ multiplex PCR; TCRdb stores just in-frame clones and leaves some out. The data contain 100,000 to 150,000 clones, around 77% of them singletons. The sequencing input was PBMCs. These receptors were obtained from a woman between 35 and 50 years old in good health and CMV-seropositive. CDR3s include the opening cysteine and the closing phenylalanine or tryptophan.

j_call | v_call | cdr3_aa
TRBJ2-2 | TRBV10-3 | CAISGRQGGTGELFF
TRBJ2-5 | TRBV25-1 | CASSESYYLQTQYF
TRBJ1-2 | TRBV7-8 | CASSSNRGPNYGYTF
TRBJ1-1 | TRBV14 | CASSLQGGTEAFF
TRBJ2-1 | TRBV4-1 | CASSRKGQTYNEQFF
TRBJ1-2 | TRBV4-1 | CASSHLSRRDGYTF
TRBJ2-1 | TRBV28 | CASFDRLSYNEQFF
TRBJ1-1 | TRBV4-2 | CASSQEISLNTEAFF
TRBJ1-1 | TRBV5-4 | CASSFFGMNTEAFF
TRBJ2-2 | TRBV28 | CASSGDRVWTGELFF
TRBJ2-2 | TRBV28 | CASAEGNTGELFF
TRBJ1-4 | TRBV7-9 | CASSLVGGSANEKLFF
TRBJ2-7 | TRBV6-5 | CASSYSGVAAVYEQYF
TRBJ2-1 | TRBV2 | CASATGTTTYNEQFF
TRBJ1-4 | TRBV6-5 | CASSPTGPYEKLFF
TRBJ2-7 | TRBV25-1 | CASRQTTSGRIVEQYF
TRBJ2-3 | TRBV5-1 | CASRDSSTDTQYF
TRBJ2-7 | TRBV7-9 | CASSLGTGYYEQYF
TRBJ2-7 | TRBV28 | CASRRGQLGSYEQYF
TRBJ2-1 | TRBV5-4 | CASSLGDTYNEQFF
TRBJ2-5 | TRBV5-6 | CASSLDYLQETQYF
TRBJ2-5 | TRBV7-3 | CASSLTGQGETQYF
TRBJ2-5 | TRBV7-9 | CASSLATGLEETQYF
TRBJ2-3 | TRBV2 | CASSRGQGLTDTQYF
TRBJ2-3 | TRBV10-3 | CAISLLRGGPTDTQYF
TRBJ1-2 | TRBV19 | CASGIWDSGYGYTF
TRBJ2-2 | TRBV5-1 | CASSWGQTTGELFF
TRBJ2-2 | TRBV30 | CAWSVLGAGGGNTGELFF
TRBJ2-4 | TRBV7-9 | CASSYPRSGEAKNIQYF
TRBJ2-7 | TRBV5-4 | CASSLGRGGYEQYF
TRBJ1-2 | TRBV18 | CASSPSQGYPTF
TRBJ2-5 | TRBV7-9 | CASSPMAGQRGYQETQYF
TRBJ1-5 | TRBV11-2 | CASSLVGGAQPQHF
TRBJ1-2 | TRBV28 | CAIGTAYGYTF
TRBJ1-2 | TRBV29-1 | CSVEGGGYTF
TRBJ2-3 | TRBV15 | CATSREDGSGTDTQYF